The 17 T cell receptor beta chains below were found in one sample sequenced in a study of blood T cells in healthy people across ages. PCR was performed a second time for about 6 to 12 cycles using a sample-barcoded 5' primer and a J-beta primer mix. TCRdb reprocessed the 5' RACE reads with MiXCR, giving one entry per CDR3 protein. The sample consists of about 1.8 million distinct CDR3 sequences, approximately 50% of them appearing once. The material sequenced was blood. The receptors derive from a woman aged 35 to 49 in good health.

The CDR3 reads CASREDRRHTEQYF. CDR3 coding DNA: TGTGCCAGCAGGGAGGACAGACGGCATACCGAGCAGTACTTC. This sequence joins TRBV11-2 and TRBJ2-7, with D possibly being TRBD1 (6 bases). The CDR3 runs 14 residues. Germline-derived CDR1 and CDR2 are SGHAT and FQNNGV. V was trimmed by 6 bases and J by 6 bases, leaving 18 bases between them.

The genes are TRBV7-3 and TRBJ1-2; no clear D. The length of the CDR3 is 14 residues. Trimming took off 5 bases at V and 4 bases at J, with 14 bases between the two ends. From germline, CDR1 is SGHTA and CDR2 FQGTGA. The CDR3 loop reads CASSPGRQAYGYTF. The DNA of the CDR3 is TGTGCCAGCAGCCCCGGGCGGCAGGCCTATGGCTACACCTTC. Full variable domain (missing parts from reference TRBV7-3 and TRBJ1-2): GAGVSQTPSNKVTEKGKYVELRCDPISGHTALYWYRQSLGQGPEFLIYFQGTGAADDSGLPNDRFFAVRPEGSVSTLKIQRTERGDSAVYLCASSPGRQAYGYTFGSGTRLTVV.

The chain carries TRBV7-7 and TRBJ2-1; tentative D call: TRBD2 (5 bases). V was trimmed by 5 bases and J by 5 bases, leaving 13 bases between them. The CDR3 covers 14 residues. Germline-derived CDR1 and CDR2 are SSHAT and FNYEAQ (reference sequence). DNA of the CDR3: TGTGCCAGCAGCCGAGCCGGGATCAACAATGAGCAGTTCTTC. This gives the protein CASSRAGINNEQFF.

The chain recombines TRBV27 with TRBJ2-7, with a weak D call TRBD1 (6 bases). V dropped 4 bases and J dropped 0 bases, with 28 bases sitting between them. CDR1 is MNHEY, CDR2 SMNVEV, per germline (reference sequence). This CDR3 region has 20 residues. The DNA for the CDR3 is TGTGCCAGCAGTTCCATCCTACAGGGCTCAATCACCTCCTCCTCCTACGAGCAGTACTTC. Protein: CASSSILQGSITSSSYEQYF.

This clonotype was seen only a few times. CDR3 loop: CASSPQAGGLTDTQYF. The CDR3 bases are TGTGCCAGCAGCCCCCAAGCGGGGGGGCTCACAGATACGCAGTATTTT. The chain recombines TRBV7-2 with TRBJ2-3, with 10 nucleotides matching TRBD2. The V gene's germline CDR1 is SGHTA and CDR2 FQGNSA. Trimming cost V 5 bases and J 2 bases; bases outside gene matches: 7. CDR3 length equals 16 residues.

J is TRBJ2-3 and V is TRBV10-1; 7 bases map to TRBD2. After removal of 0 bases from V and 0 bases from J, the junction contained 3 bases not matched to a gene. This CDR3 comprises 16 residues. Germline V gene data show CDR1 as WNHNN and CDR2 as SYGVQD (reference sequence). In nucleotides, the CDR3 is TGCGCCAGCAGTGAGTCGCTAGCGGCAAGCACAGATACGCAGTATTTT. Protein: CASSESLAASTDTQYF.

This rearrangement joins TRBV29-1 to TRBJ2-1; 9 bases line up with TRBD1. This CDR3 has 13 amino acids. From germline, CDR1 is SQVTM and CDR2 ANQGSEA. V lost 3 bases to trimming and J lost 8 bases; unmatched junction nucleotides: 5. CDR3 in DNA: TGCAGCGTTGATGGGACAGGGCTGTATGAGCAGTTCTTC. This sequence encodes CSVDGTGLYEQFF.

V gene TRBV9 combines with J gene TRBJ2-1; D could derive from TRBD1 or TRBD2 (5 bases each). V lost 0 bases, J lost 1 base, and 14 bases lay in between. The germline V gene encodes CDR1 SGDLS and CDR2 YYNGEE. CDR3 length equals 17 residues. CDR3 residues: CASSVDGDPGSYNEQFF. The CDR3 DNA sequence: TGTGCCAGCAGCGTAGATGGGGACCCCGGGTCCTACAATGAGCAGTTCTTC.

The rearrangement uses TRBV4-2 and TRBJ2-3; no reliable D call. CDR1 LGHNA and CDR2 YNFKEQ come from the germline V gene. The V gene lost 2 bases and the J gene lost 3 bases, with 9 bases spanning the gap. This CDR3 is 14 amino acids long. CDR3 bases: TGTGCCAGCAGCCAAACCAGACCAACAGATACGCAGTATTTT. Its protein is CASSQTRPTDTQYF.

The chain recombines TRBV6-4 with TRBJ2-7; TRBD1 aligns across 7 bases. The ends lost 2 bases at V and 3 bases at J; junction bases unmatched: 4. CDR1 is MRHNA, CDR2 SNTAGT, per germline. This CDR3 has 14 residues. The CDR3 nucleotides are TGTGCCAGCAGTGACGGGACAGCCAACTACGAGCAGTACTTC. This translates into CASSDGTANYEQYF.

J is TRBJ2-5 and V is TRBV2; the D call may be TRBD1 or TRBD2 (5 bases each). The assigned J gene may be wrong: the sequence end matches TRBJ2-7 better. Germline CDR1 SNHLY, CDR2 FYNNEI. The CDR3 sequence is 15 residues long. As DNA, the CDR3 is TGTGCCAGCAGTGAGGGCAGGCCGGGGCTCTACGAGCAGTACTTC. Its protein product is CASSEGRPGLYEQYF.

The V and J genes are TRBV7-9 and TRBJ1-5; no clear D. Germline CDR1 and CDR2: SEHNR and FQNEAQ (reference sequence). This CDR3 has 15 residues. V was cut by 4 bases and J by 4 bases, with 14 bases left in between. The CDR3 DNA is TGTGCCAGCAGCTATGACGGTCTCACTAATCAGCCCCAGCATTTT. This translates into CASSYDGLTNQPQHF.

This clonotype was detected only a few times. The CDR3 spells CSSLLPPAGWQETQYF. CDR3 DNA sequence: TGCAGTTCACTTCTACCCCCGGCAGGGTGGCAAGAGACCCAGTACTTC. This chain links TRBV20-1 with TRBJ2-5; the D gene is possibly TRBD1 (5 bases). V was pared by 8 bases and J by 2 bases, with 24 bases between. Looked up from germline, CDR1 is DFQATT and CDR2 is SNEGSKA (reference sequence). This CDR3 has 16 residues.

This rearrangement joins TRBV9 to TRBJ2-6, with 8 bases matching TRBD1. There are 17 residues in the CDR3. V was clipped by 0 bases and J by 2 bases; unmatched bases: 4. The germline CDR1 and CDR2 sequences are SGDLS and YYNGEE. CDR3 bases: TGTGCCAGCAGCGTAGGTACAGGGGGTCCTGGGGCCAACGTCCTGACTTTC. Translation gives CASSVGTGGPGANVLTF.

The chain joins TRBV10-3 to TRBJ2-1, with D perhaps matching TRBD2 (5 bases). Germline CDR1 is ENHRY and CDR2 is SYGVKD. The CDR3 is made up of 16 amino acids. V gave up 4 bases and J gave up 7 bases, with 20 bases separating them. CDR3 in amino acids: CAISGILDPPGNEQFF. DNA for the CDR3: TGTGCCATCAGTGGGATACTAGACCCCCCGGGGAATGAGCAGTTCTTC.

This clonotype was counted only a few times. V usage is TRBV20-1 and J usage is TRBJ2-5, with D hard to call. Per the germline V gene, CDR1 is DFQATT and CDR2 is SNEGSKA (reference sequence). The CDR3 is 14 residues long. V was shortened by 0 bases and J by 2 bases, with 10 bases between the two germline ends. CDR3 sequence (DNA): TGCAGTGCTAGAGATCGAAGGCCGCAAGAGACCCAGTACTTC. It translates to CSARDRRPQETQYF.

This clonotype occurred a few times. CDR3 nucleotide sequence: TGTGCCAGCAGTAACACAGGGTTAACCTACGAGCAGTACTTC. It encodes CASSNTGLTYEQYF. The chain links TRBV7-2 to TRBJ2-7, with a tentative D call TRBD1 (6 bases). The CDR3 is 14 residues long. V was clipped by 6 bases and J by 2 bases, with 14 bases between them. CDR1 is SGHTA, CDR2 FQGNSA, per germline.